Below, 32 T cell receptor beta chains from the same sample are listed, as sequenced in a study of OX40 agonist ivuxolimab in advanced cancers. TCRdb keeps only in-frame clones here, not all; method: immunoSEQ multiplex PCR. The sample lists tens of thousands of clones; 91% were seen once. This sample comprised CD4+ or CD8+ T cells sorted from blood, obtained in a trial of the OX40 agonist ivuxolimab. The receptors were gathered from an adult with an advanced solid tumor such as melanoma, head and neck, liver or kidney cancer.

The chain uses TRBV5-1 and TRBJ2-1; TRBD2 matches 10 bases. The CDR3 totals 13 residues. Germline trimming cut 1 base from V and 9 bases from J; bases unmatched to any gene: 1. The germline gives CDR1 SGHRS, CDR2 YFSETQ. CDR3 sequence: CASSLIAGGEQFF. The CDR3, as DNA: TGCGCCAGCAGCTTGATAGCGGGAGGTGAGCAGTTCTTC. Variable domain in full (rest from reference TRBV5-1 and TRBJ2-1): KAGVTQTPRYLIKTRGQQVTLSCSPISGHRSVSWYQQTPGQGLQFLFEYFSETQRNKGNFPGRFSGRQFSNSRSEMNVSTLELGDSALYLCASSLIAGGEQFFGPGTRLTVL.

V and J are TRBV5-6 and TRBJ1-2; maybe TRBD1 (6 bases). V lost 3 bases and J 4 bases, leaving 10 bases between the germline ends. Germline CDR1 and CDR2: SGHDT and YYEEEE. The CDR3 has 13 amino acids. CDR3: CASSSQTGYGYTF. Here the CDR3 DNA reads TGTGCCAGCAGCTCCCAGACAGGCTATGGCTACACCTTC.

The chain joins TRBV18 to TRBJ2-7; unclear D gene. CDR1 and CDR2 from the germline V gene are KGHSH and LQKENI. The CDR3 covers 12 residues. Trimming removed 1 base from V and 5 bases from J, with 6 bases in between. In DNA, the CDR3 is TGTGCCAGCTCACCACGAGTTAACGAGCAGTACTTC. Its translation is CASSPRVNEQYF.

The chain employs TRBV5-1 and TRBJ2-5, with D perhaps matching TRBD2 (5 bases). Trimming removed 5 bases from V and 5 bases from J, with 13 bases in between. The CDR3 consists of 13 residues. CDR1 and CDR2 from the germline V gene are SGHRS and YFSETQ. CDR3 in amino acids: CASSPDGLETQYF. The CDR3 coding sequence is TGCGCCAGCAGTCCTGACGGACTGGAGACCCAGTACTTC.

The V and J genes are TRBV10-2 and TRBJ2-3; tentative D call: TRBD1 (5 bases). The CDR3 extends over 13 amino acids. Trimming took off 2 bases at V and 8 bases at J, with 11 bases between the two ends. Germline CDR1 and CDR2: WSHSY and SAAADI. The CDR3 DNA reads TGCGCCAGCAGTGAGAGACAGCCCGGTACGCAGTATTTT. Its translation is CASSERQPGTQYF.

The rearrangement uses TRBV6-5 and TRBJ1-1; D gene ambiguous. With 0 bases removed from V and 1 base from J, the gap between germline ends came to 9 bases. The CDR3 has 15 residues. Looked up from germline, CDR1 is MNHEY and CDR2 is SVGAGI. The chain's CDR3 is CASSYSAQANTEAFF. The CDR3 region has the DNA TGTGCCAGCAGTTACTCGGCCCAGGCGAACACTGAAGCTTTCTTT.

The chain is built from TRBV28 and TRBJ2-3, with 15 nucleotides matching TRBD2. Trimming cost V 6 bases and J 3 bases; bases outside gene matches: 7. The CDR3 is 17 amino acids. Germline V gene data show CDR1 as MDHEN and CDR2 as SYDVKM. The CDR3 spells CASSYGTSGRWTDTQYF. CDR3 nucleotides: TGTGCCAGCAGCTACGGGACTAGCGGGAGGTGGACAGATACGCAGTATTTT. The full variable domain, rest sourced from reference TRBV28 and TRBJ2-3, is DVKVTQSSRYLVKRTGEKVFLECVQDMDHENMFWYRQDPGLGLRLIYFSYDVKMKEKGDIPEGYSVSREKKERFSLILESASTNQTSMYLCASSYGTSGRWTDTQYFGPGTRLTVL.

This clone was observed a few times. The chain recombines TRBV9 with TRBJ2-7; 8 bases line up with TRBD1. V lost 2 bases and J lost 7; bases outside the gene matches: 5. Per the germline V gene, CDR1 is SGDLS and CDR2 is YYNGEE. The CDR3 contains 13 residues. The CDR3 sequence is CASSVTGGGEQYF. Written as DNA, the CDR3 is TGTGCCAGCAGCGTCACAGGGGGTGGAGAGCAGTACTTC.

The CDR3 here is CSVEGRGDAGELFF. The DNA for the CDR3 is TGCAGCGTTGAAGGCAGGGGTGACGCCGGGGAGCTGTTTTTT. The V and J genes are TRBV29-1 and TRBJ2-2; tentatively, D is TRBD1 (6 bases). Trimming cost V 1 base and J 6 bases, with 12 bases left between them. This CDR3 has 14 residues. Germline values: CDR1 SQVTM, CDR2 ANQGSEA.

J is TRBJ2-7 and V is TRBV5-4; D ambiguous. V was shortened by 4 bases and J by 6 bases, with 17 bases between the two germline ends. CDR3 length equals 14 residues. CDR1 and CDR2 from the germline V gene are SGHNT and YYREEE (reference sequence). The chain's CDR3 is CASSLPGRPIEQYF. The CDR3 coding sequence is TGTGCCAGCAGCCTACCGGGTCGTCCAATCGAGCAGTACTTC.

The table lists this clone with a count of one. The CDR3 DNA sequence: TGTGCCAGCAGCGAGTCCCGGACAGGGGTTAACTATGGCTACACCTTC. Its protein is CASSESRTGVNYGYTF. The chain combines TRBV11-2 with TRBJ1-2; 9 bases are shared with TRBD1. Per germline, CDR1 SGHAT and CDR2 FQNNGV. After removal of 5 bases from V and 1 base from J, the junction contained 8 bases not matched to a gene. The CDR3 contains 16 residues.

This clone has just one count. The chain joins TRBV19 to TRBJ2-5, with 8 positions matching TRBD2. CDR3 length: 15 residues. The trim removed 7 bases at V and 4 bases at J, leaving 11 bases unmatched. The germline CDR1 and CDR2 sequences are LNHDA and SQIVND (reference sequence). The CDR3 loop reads CASTKTRLAGETQYF. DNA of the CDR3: TGTGCCAGTACCAAAACACGGCTAGCGGGAGAGACCCAGTACTTC.

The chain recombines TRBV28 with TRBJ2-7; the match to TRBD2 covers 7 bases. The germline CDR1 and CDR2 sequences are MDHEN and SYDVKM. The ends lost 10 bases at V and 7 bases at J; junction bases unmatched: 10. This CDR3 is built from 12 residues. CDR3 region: CATAGELREQYF. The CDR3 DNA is TGTGCCACCGCGGGGGAGCTTCGGGAGCAGTACTTC.

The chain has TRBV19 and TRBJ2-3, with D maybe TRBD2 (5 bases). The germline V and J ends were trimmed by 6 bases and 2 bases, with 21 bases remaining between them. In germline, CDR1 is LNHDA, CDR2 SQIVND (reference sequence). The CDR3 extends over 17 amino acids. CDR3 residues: CASRPAWGADYTDTQYF. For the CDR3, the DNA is TGTGCCAGTAGACCGGCGTGGGGAGCGGATTACACAGATACGCAGTATTTT.

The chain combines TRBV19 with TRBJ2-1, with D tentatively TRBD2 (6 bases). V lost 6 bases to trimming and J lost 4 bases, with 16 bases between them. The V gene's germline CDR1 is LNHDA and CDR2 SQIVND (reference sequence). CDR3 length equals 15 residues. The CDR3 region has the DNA TGTGCCAGTAGCCACCCCAGCGGGTGGTACAATGAGCAGTTCTTC. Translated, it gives CASSHPSGWYNEQFF.

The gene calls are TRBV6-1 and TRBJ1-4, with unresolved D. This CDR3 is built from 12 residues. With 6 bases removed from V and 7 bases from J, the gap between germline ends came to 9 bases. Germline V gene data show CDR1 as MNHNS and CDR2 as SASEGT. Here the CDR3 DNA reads TGTGCCAGCAGGGGCAATAGTGAAAAACTGTTTTTT. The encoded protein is CASRGNSEKLFF.

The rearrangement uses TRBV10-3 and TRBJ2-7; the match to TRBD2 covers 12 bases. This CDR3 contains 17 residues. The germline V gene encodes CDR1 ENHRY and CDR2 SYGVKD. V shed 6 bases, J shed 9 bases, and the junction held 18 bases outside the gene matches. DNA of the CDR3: TGTGCCATCAGCCCTACGACGAGGACTAGCGGGAAGTCGGGGCAGTACTTC. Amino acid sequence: CAISPTTRTSGKSGQYF.

CDR3 in DNA: TGTGCCAGCAGCCAGGGGTTCGGGACAATGCGCTCCTACGAGCAGTACTTC. Protein: CASSQGFGTMRSYEQYF. The genes are TRBV27 and TRBJ2-7, with a tentative D call TRBD1 (6 bases). This CDR3 comprises 17 residues. Germline V gene lookup returns CDR1 MNHEY and CDR2 SMNVEV (reference sequence). V lost 6 bases and J 0 bases, leaving 21 bases between the germline ends.

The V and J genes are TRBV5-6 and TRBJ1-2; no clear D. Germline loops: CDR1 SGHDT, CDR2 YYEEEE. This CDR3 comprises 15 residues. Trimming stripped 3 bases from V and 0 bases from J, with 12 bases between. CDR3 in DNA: TGTGCCAGCAGCTCTCGGAGTTTCACTAACTATGGCTACACCTTC. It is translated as CASSSRSFTNYGYTF.

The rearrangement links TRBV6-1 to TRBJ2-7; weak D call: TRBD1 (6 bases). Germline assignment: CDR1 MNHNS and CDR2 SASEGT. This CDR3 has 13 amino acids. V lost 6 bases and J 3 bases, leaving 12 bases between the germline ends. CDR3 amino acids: CASSSDRIYEQYF. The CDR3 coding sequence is TGTGCCAGCAGCTCGGACAGAATCTACGAGCAGTACTTC.

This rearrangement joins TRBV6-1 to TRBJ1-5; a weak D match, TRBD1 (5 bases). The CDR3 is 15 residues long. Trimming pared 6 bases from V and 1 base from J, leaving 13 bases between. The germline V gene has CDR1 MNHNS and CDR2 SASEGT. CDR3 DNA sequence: TGTGCCAGCAGGAAACATCCAGGGAGCAATCAGCCCCAGCATTTT. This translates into CASRKHPGSNQPQHF.

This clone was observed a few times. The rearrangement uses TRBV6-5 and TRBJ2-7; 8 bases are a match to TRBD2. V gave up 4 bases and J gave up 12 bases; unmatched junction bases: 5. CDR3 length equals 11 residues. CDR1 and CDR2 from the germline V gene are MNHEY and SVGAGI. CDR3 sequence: CASSSSGRAYF. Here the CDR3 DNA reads TGTGCCAGCAGTTCAAGCGGGAGAGCGTACTTC.

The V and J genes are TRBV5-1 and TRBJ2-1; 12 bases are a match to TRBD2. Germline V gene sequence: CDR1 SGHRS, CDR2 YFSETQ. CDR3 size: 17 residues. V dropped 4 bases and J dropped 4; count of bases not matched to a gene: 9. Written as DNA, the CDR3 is TGCGCCAGCAGCACGGGACTAGCGGGCTACCGTTACAATGAGCAGTTCTTC. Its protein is CASSTGLAGYRYNEQFF.

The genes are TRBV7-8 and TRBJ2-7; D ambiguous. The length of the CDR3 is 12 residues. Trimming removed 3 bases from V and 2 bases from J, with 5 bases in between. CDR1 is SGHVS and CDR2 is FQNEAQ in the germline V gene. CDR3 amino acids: CASSFETYEQYF. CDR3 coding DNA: TGTGCCAGCAGCTTTGAGACCTACGAGCAGTACTTC.

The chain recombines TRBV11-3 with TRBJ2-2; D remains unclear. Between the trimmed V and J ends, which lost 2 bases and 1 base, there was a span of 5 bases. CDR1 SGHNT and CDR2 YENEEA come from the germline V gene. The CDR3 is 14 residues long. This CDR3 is CASSLYGNTGELFF. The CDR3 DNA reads TGTGCCAGCAGCTTATACGGGAACACCGGGGAGCTGTTTTTT.

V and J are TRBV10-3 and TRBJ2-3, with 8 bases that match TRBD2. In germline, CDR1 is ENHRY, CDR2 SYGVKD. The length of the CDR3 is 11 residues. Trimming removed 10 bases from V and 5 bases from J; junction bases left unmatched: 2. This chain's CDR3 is CATGGGDTQYF. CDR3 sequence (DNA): TGTGCCACGGGGGGGGGAGATACGCAGTATTTT.

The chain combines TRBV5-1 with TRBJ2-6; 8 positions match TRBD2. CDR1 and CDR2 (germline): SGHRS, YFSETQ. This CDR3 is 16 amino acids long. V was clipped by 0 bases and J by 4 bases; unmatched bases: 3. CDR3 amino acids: CASSLDLAGGANVLTF. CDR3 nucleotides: TGCGCCAGCAGCTTGGACCTAGCGGGCGGGGCCAACGTCCTGACTTTC.

The CDR3 sequence: CASRADVGAQYF. Here the CDR3 DNA reads TGTGCCAGCAGAGCGGATGTAGGGGCGCAGTATTTT. The chain links TRBV25-1 to TRBJ2-3; D could derive from TRBD1 or TRBD2 (5 bases each). Germline CDR1 is MGHDK and CDR2 is SYGVNS. The CDR3 contains 12 residues. The ends were cut back, 6 bases at V and 10 bases at J, with 14 bases in the middle.

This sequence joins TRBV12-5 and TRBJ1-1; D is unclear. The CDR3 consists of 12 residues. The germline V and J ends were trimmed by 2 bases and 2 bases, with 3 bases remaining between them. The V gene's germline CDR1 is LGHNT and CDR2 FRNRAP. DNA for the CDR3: TGTGCTAGTGGTTTGACTAACACTGAAGCTTTCTTT. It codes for CASGLTNTEAFF. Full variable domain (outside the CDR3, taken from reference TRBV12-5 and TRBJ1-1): DARVTQTPRHKVTEMGQEVTMRCQPILGHNTVFWYRQTMMQGLELLAYFRNRAPLDDSGMPKDRFSAEMPDATLATLKIQPSEPRDSAVYFCASGLTNTEAFFGQGTRLTVV.

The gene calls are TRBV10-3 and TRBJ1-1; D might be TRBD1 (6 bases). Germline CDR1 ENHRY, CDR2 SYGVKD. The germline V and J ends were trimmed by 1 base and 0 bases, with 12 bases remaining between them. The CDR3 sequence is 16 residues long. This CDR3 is CAISEFPGDMNTEAFF. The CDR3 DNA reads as TGTGCCATCAGTGAGTTCCCAGGGGATATGAACACTGAAGCTTTCTTT.

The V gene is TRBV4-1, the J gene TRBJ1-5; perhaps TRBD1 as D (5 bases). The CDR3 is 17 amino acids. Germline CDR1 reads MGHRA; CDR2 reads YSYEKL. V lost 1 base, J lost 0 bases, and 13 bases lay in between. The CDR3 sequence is CASSQAPGGISNQPQHF. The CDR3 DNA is TGCGCCAGCAGCCAAGCGCCCGGGGGGATTAGCAATCAGCCCCAGCATTTT.

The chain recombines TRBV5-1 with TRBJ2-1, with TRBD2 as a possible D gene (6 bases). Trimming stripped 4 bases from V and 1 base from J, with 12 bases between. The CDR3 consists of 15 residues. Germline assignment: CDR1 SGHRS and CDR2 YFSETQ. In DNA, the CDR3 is TGCGCCAGCAGCCCGGGACTGTTTTCCTACAATGAGCAGTTCTTC. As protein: CASSPGLFSYNEQFF.